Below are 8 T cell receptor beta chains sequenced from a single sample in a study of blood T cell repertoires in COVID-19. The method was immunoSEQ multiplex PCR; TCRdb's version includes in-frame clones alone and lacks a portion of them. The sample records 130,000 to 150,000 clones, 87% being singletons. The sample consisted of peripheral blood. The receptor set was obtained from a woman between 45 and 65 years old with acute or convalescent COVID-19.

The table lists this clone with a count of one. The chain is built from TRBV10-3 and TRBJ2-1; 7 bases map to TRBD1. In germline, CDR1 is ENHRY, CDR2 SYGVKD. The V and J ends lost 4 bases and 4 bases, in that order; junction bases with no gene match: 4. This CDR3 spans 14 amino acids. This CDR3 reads CAISGDRNYNEQFF. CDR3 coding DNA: TGTGCCATCAGTGGGGACAGAAATTACAATGAGCAGTTCTTC.

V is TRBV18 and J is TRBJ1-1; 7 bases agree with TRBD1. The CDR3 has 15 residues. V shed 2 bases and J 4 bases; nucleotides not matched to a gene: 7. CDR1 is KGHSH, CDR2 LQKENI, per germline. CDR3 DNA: TGTGCCAGCTCACCATCAGGGGCAGGGGGCACTGAAGCTTTCTTT. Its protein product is CASSPSGAGGTEAFF. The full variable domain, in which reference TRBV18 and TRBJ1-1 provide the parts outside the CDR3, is NAGVMQNPRHLVRRRGQEARLRCSPMKGHSHVYWYRQLPEEGLKFMVYLQKENIIDESGMPKERFSAEFPKEGPSILRIQQVVRGDSAAYFCASSPSGAGGTEAFFGQGTRLTVV.

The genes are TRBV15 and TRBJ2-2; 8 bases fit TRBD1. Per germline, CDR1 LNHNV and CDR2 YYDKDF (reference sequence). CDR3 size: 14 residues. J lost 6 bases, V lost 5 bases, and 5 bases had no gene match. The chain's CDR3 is CATSEQGGSGELFF. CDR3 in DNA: TGTGCCACCAGCGAACAGGGGGGATCCGGGGAGCTGTTTTTT.

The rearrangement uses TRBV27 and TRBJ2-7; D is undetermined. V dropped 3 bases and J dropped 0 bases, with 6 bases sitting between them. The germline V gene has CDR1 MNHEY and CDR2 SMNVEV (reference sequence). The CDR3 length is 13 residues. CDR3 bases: TGTGCCAGCAGTTTTCTTAGCTCCTACGAGCAGTACTTC. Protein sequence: CASSFLSSYEQYF.

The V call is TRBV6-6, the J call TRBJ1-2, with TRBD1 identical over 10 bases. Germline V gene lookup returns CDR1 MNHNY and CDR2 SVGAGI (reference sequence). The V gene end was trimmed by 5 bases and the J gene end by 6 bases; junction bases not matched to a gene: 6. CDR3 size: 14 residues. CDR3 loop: CASSDTGTGDGYTF. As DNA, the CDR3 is TGTGCCAGCAGTGACACCGGGACAGGGGATGGCTACACCTTC.

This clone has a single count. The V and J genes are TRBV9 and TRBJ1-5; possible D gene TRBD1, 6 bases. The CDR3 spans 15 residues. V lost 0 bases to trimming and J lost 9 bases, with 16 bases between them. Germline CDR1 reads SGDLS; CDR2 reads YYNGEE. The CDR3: CASSVAVRGIWPQHF. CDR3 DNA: TGTGCCAGCAGCGTAGCAGTTAGGGGGATCTGGCCCCAGCATTTT.

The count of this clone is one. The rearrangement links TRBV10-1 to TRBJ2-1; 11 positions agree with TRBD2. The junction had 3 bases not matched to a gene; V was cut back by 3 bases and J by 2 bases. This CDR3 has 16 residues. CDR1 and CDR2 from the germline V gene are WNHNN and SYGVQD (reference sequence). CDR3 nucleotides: TGCGCCAGCAGTGACCCGGGACTAGCGGCCTACAATGAGCAGTTCTTC. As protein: CASSDPGLAAYNEQFF.

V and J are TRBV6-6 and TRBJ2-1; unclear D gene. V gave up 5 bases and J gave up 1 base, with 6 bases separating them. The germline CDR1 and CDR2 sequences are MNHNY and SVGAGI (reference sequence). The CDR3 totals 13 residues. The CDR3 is CASSQSSYNEQFF. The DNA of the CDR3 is TGTGCCAGCAGTCAGAGTTCCTACAATGAGCAGTTCTTC.